This T cell receptor beta chain was recovered during a study of blood T cell repertoires in COVID-19. Study overall: Acute and convalescent COVID-19 specimens originated in the United States, Italy and Spain. PBMCs, B-cell-depleted T cells, or T cells provided the cDNA or gDNA that made up the material.

Generated by immunoSEQ multiplex PCR, the TCRdb table keeps only in-frame clones and is missing some. Of about 180,000 clones in the sample, roughly 88% were seen once. Germline-derived CDR1 and CDR2 are LNHNV and YYDKDF (reference sequence). The CDR3 consists of 15 residues. V was pared by 0 bases and J by 7 bases, with 5 bases of the junction left unmatched. J is TRBJ2-1 and V is TRBV15; TRBD2 aligns across 8 bases. The source material was peripheral blood. The clonotype was recovered from a woman between 25 and 40 years old with acute or convalescent COVID-19. The DNA of the CDR3 is TGTGCCACCAGCAGAGAGCACGGGAGGGGGAATGAGCAGTTCTTC. It specifies CATSREHGRGNEQFF. The full variable domain, with the rest looked up from reference TRBV15 and TRBJ2-1, is DAMVIQNPRYQVTQFGKPVTLSCSQTLNHNVMYWYQQKSSQAPKLLFHYYDKDFNNEADTPDNFQSRRPNTSFCFLDIRSPGLGDTAMYLCATSREHGRGNEQFFGPGTRLTVL.